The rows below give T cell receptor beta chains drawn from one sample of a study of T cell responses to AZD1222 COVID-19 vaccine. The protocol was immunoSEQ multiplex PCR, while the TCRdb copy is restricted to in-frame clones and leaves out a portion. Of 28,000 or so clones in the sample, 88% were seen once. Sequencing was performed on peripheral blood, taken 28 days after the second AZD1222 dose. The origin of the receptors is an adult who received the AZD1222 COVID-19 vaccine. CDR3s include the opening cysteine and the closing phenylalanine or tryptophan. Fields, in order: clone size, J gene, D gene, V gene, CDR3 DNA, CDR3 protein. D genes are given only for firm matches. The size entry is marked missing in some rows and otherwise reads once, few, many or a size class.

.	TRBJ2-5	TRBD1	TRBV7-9	TGTGCCAGCACCACAGGGGGTCAGGAGACCCAGTACTTC	CASTTGGQETQYF
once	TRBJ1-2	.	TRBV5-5	TGTGCCAGCAGCCCGCGGCGTGTGTCCAACTATGGCTACACCTTC	CASSPRRVSNYGYTF
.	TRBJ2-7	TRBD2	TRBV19	TGTGCCAGTAGTCCCCGGGGGAGGACTAGCGGGACCTACGAGCAGTACTTC	CASSPRGRTSGTYEQYF
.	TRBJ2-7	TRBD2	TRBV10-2	TGCGCCAGCAGCCGATTAGCGGGGGTCTACGAGCAGTACTTC	CASSRLAGVYEQYF
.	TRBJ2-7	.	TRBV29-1	TGCAGCGTTGAAGATAAAACCTACGAGCAGTACTTC	CSVEDKTYEQYF
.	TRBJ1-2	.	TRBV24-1	TGTGCCACCAGTGATGTCAGCTATGGCTACACCTTC	CATSDVSYGYTF
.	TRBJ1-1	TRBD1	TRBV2	TGTGCCAGCGACAGGGGGGGGACTGAAGCTTTCTTT	CASDRGGTEAFF
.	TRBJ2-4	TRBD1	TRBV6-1	TGTGCCAGCAGTGAATCGGACAGGGGCCTTTTTCAGTACTTC	CASSESDRGLFQYF
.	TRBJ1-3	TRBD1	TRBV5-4	TGTGCCAGCAGCTTGGGGGCAGGGGGTCATGGAAACACCATATATTTT	CASSLGAGGHGNTIYF
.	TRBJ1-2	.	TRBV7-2	TGTGCCAGCAGCTTAGTAGGTACAGACCCCTTAGGCTACACCTTC	CASSLVGTDPLGYTF
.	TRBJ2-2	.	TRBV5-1	TGCGCCAGCAGCTTGGGGCCCCTTTACGACACCGGGGAGCTGTTTTTT	CASSLGPLYDTGELFF
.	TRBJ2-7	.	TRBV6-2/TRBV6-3	TGTGCCAGCAGTTACAGCCAGGTTTTCTACGAGCAGTACTTC	CASSYSQVFYEQYF
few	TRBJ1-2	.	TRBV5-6	TGTGCCAGCAGCCCCATGGGCGGGCAGAACTATGGCTACACCTTC	CASSPMGGQNYGYTF
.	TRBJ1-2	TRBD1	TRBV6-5	TGTGCCAGCAGTTACCTAACAGGGGGGGGCTACACCTTC	CASSYLTGGGYTF
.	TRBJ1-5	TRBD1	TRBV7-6	TGTGCCAGCAGCTTAGGGGACAGACCGCAGCCCCAGCATTTT	CASSLGDRPQPQHF
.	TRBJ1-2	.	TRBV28	TGTGCCAGCAGTTTGGGGGCAGCCATCTATGGCTACACCTTC	CASSLGAAIYGYTF
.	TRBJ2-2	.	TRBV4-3	TGCGCCAGCAGCCAAGACAGCGCGGGGGAGCTGTTTTTT	CASSQDSAGELFF